This T cell receptor beta chain was identified in a study of blood T cell repertoires in COVID-19. V lost 5 bases, J lost 0 bases, and 20 bases lay in between. In germline, CDR1 is SGHRS, CDR2 YFSETQ. The length of the CDR3 is 18 residues. Grouping used clinical history reported by participants in a survey and questionnaire. TCRdb's copy holds only in-frame clones and misses some; the assay was immunoSEQ multiplex PCR. The profile shows 150,000 to 190,000 clones, approximately 79% of them singletons. The chain links TRBV5-1 to TRBJ2-2; D is possibly TRBD2 (7 bases). This clonotype originated in a man aged 50-60 years who had recovered from COVID-19. Sample: PBMCs or T cells enriched from blood (not recorded which). The CDR3 sequence: CASRFGGGGRTNTGELFF. DNA for the CDR3: TGCGCCAGCAGATTTGGGGGAGGGGGACGGACGAACACCGGGGAGCTGTTTTTT.